Listed here are 13 T cell receptor beta chains from one sample, sequenced in a study of regulatory T cells in long-lasting Graves disease. Time point of the sample: newly diagnosed GD, antithyroid drugs for less than 3 months. Construction of the TCR library relied on RNA isolated from PBMCs. Arm-PCR of CDR3 regions with iRepertoire HTBI primers generated TCR beta libraries. TCRdb used MiXCR to reprocess the multiplex PCR reads, holding one entry per CDR3 protein. Among hundreds of thousands of distinct CDR3 sequences listed, roughly 15% were seen once. Another study also made use of these data, one on T cells in Graves' hyperthyroidism and ophthalmopathy.

This specimen consisted of peripheral blood mononuclear cells (PBMCs), obtained at new diagnosis, from a patient treated with antithyroid drugs. These receptors all stem from a woman aged 30 to 39 with Graves disease.

This clonotype was seen ten or more times. This chain joins TRBV2 and TRBJ2-1; D is unclear. Trimming shortened V by 2 bases and J by 2 bases, and 7 bases separated the two germline ends. This CDR3 is built from 14 residues. Germline loops: CDR1 SNHLY, CDR2 FYNNEI. The CDR3 here is CASSESDTYNEQFF. The CDR3, as DNA: TGTGCCAGCAGTGAAAGTGATACCTACAATGAGCAGTTCTTC.

The chain combines TRBV28 with TRBJ2-3; 7 nucleotides line up with TRBD2. V was clipped by 7 bases and J by 2 bases; unmatched bases: 9. The CDR3 length is 15 residues. CDR1 is MDHEN and CDR2 is SYDVKM in the germline V gene. The CDR3 DNA reads as TGTGCCAGCAACGTGCTTCTAGCGGACACAGATACGCAGTATTTT. Its protein is CASNVLLADTDTQYF.

The chain links TRBV5-1 to TRBJ2-1; 9 bases are shared with TRBD1. With V trimmed by 0 bases and J by 5 bases, 3 bases remained unmatched. In germline, CDR1 is SGHRS, CDR2 YFSETQ. The CDR3 is made up of 15 amino acids. DNA of the CDR3: TGCGCCAGCAGCTTGGTGGGACAGGGCGACAATGAGCAGTTCTTC. Translated: CASSLVGQGDNEQFF.

This clonotype was recorded a few times. The rearrangement uses TRBV5-4 and TRBJ2-2, with unresolved D. The CDR3 totals 14 residues. In germline, CDR1 is SGHNT, CDR2 YYREEE (reference sequence). Trimming stripped 3 bases from V and 5 bases from J, with 11 bases between. CDR3 region: CASSSETTTGELFF. Written as DNA, the CDR3 is TGTGCCAGCAGCTCAGAAACTACAACCGGGGAGCTGTTTTTT.

With regard to this clonotype: This may arise from a read error, as a much more abundant clone is one base away. V gene TRBV6-1 combines with J gene TRBJ1-2, with D maybe TRBD1 (6 bases). Germline values: CDR1 MNHNS, CDR2 SASEGT. This CDR3 has 13 residues. In DNA form, the CDR3 reads TGTGCCAGCAGGGCAGGGGTTAACTATGGCCACACCTTC. Residues: CASRAGVNYGHTF.

The chain carries TRBV30 and TRBJ2-6; no firm D call. Germline loops: CDR1 GTSNPN, CDR2 SVGIG (reference sequence). CDR3 size: 14 residues. Trimming took off 1 base at V and 0 bases at J, with 4 bases between the two ends. CDR3 nucleotide sequence: TGTGCCTGGAGTGGGGACTCTGGGGCCAACGTCCTGACTTTC. Protein sequence: CAWSGDSGANVLTF. Drawing the rest from reference TRBV30 and TRBJ2-6, the complete variable domain is SQTIHQWPATLVQPVGSPLSLECTVEGTSNPNLYWYRQAAGRGLQLLFYSVGIGQISSEVPQNLSASRPQDRQFILSSKKLLLSDSGFYLCAWSGDSGANVLTFGAGSRLTVL.

This clonotype was observed a few times. The CDR3 loop reads CASSVGAGRVNEQFF. The CDR3 nucleotides read TGTGCCAGCAGCGTAGGAGCGGGAAGGGTCAATGAGCAGTTCTTC. This chain links TRBV9 with TRBJ2-1, with TRBD2 matching 7 bases. The CDR3 covers 15 residues. Germline V gives CDR1 SGDLS, CDR2 YYNGEE. Losses at the gene ends were 0 bases for V and 6 bases for J; bases not matched to a gene: 6.

The J gene is TRBJ1-1, the V gene TRBV18; 8 bases map to TRBD1. This CDR3 contains 15 residues. Germline V gene sequence: CDR1 KGHSH, CDR2 LQKENI. Losses at the gene ends were 3 bases for V and 2 bases for J; bases not matched to a gene: 5. The CDR3 DNA reads as TGTGCCAGCTCACCTACGACAGGGGATAACACTGAAGCTTTCTTT. Protein: CASSPTTGDNTEAFF.

CDR3 amino acids: CASSLRPIDNQPQHF. As DNA, the CDR3 is TGTGCCAGCAGTTTACGACCGATTGACAATCAGCCCCAGCATTTT. The chain employs TRBV12-3 or TRBV12-4 and TRBJ1-5; D gene uncertain. The length of the CDR3 is 15 residues. V was pared by 2 bases and J by 3 bases, with 11 bases between.

This clonotype came up a few times. One junction end does not reproduce the germline sequence, and a read error may be involved. The genes are TRBV24-1 and TRBJ2-1, with D maybe TRBD1 (5 bases). Germline V gene data show CDR1 as KGHDR and CDR2 as SFDVKD. CDR3 length: 18 residues. The DNA for the CDR3 is TGTGCCTCCAGTGTAGGGCAGGGTTTGAGACGTCCGTACAATGAGCAGTTCTTC. This gives the protein CASSVGQGLRRPYNEQFF.

This chain links TRBV7-9 with TRBJ1-6; D call uncertain. The V end was cut by 4 bases, the J end by 19 bases, with 17 bases between. Looked up from germline, CDR1 is SEHNR and CDR2 is FQNEAQ (reference sequence). The CDR3 runs 12 residues. In DNA form, the CDR3 reads TGTGCCAGCAGCTCCCTAGTTTATGGGCTGCACTTT. Its translation is CASSSLVYGLHF.

This clonotype was counted ten times or more. The J gene is TRBJ2-1, the V gene TRBV28; TRBD1 is a possible D gene (7 bases). The germline V and J ends were trimmed by 7 bases and 2 bases, with 15 bases remaining between them. From germline, CDR1 is MDHEN and CDR2 SYDVKM. CDR3 length: 15 residues. The CDR3 here is CASTQGGVAYNEQFF. The CDR3 nucleotides read TGTGCCAGCACCCAGGGGGGAGTGGCCTACAATGAGCAGTTCTTC.

The chain joins TRBV7-8 to TRBJ2-7; TRBD2 agrees at 13 bases. Germline values: CDR1 SGHVS, CDR2 FQNEAQ. This CDR3 is 16 amino acids long. The V and J ends lost 5 bases and 0 bases, in that order; junction bases with no gene match: 4. CDR3 sequence: CASSPTSGRTSYEQYF. The CDR3 region has the DNA TGTGCCAGCAGCCCGACTAGCGGGAGGACCTCCTACGAGCAGTACTTC.